The following is a TCR beta chain sequence with its context. No cognate antigen has been identified for it. Base-call qualities are not available, and no considerably larger clone is one nucleotide away. These data are taken from a study of response to subunit inactivated influenza vaccine (dated by TCRdb to 2017 to 2018). Regarding the study in general: Deep quantitative profiling of the T cell receptor repertoire was used in the study to follow responses to a trivalent subunit inactivated influenza vaccine. The research as a whole found: According to the authors, only a limited number of new T cells may be recruited by each seasonal influenza vaccination.

Library prep was done by RT-PCR. The sequencing machine was an Illumina HiSeq 2500. In TCRdb, the public reads were trimmed at Q25 with fastp and aligned with MiXCR, with productive beta chains retained. CDR3 protein duplicates are merged, each entry listing the most common genes and DNA. In this sample the table shows fewer than 200,000 distinct CDR3 sequences, about 10% of which occur a single time. The ten largest account for about a tenth of the sample. The CDR3, cysteine through phenylalanine, is 14 amino acids long. Just CDR3 DNA is preserved here, 42 bases in frame from base 1. From the germline V gene, CDR1 is MNHEY and CDR2 is SVGAGI. V gives up 3 bases and J gives up 6 bases, and the segment between their germline ends measures 14 bases.

The sequencing used non-naive T cells sorted from PBMCs, collected on the day of vaccination. The cell subset or site label here, explained by the study, means: memory T cell fraction. The sequence links TRBV6-5 to TRBJ1-1; possibly the D gene is TRBD1, per 5 matching bases. The receptor was derived from a man in his forties or fifties who received an inactivated influenza vaccine. Donor details come from another sample of the same person, matched by shared clones. The nucleotide sequence reads TGTGCCAGCAGTTATGAGTGGGGGAAGGCTGAAGCTTTCTTT. Its protein product is CASSYEWGKAEAFF.